This entry lists 8 T cell receptor beta chains sequenced from one sample in a study of blood T cell repertoires in COVID-19. Here immunoSEQ multiplex PCR was the method, and the copy in TCRdb shows in-frame clones only, minus some. Among about 200,000 clones listed, 80% to 90% were seen once. Specimen: peripheral blood. All receptors derive from a man between 45 and 60 years old with acute or convalescent COVID-19.

The rearrangement uses TRBV14 and TRBJ1-6; TRBD1 aligns across 8 bases. The CDR3 has 14 amino acids. V was clipped by 4 bases and J by 10 bases; unmatched bases: 6. CDR1 is SGHDN, CDR2 FVKESK, per germline. CDR3: CASSRDRSFSPLHF. The CDR3, as DNA: TGTGCCAGCAGCCGGGACAGGAGCTTCTCACCCCTCCACTTT.

The genes are TRBV7-2 and TRBJ2-1; 10 nucleotides align to TRBD2. CDR3 length: 15 amino acids. Looked up from germline, CDR1 is SGHTA and CDR2 is FQGNSA. The trim removed 8 bases at V and 5 bases at J, leaving 9 bases unmatched. CDR3 region: CASGKVAGGNNEQFF. As DNA, the CDR3 is TGTGCCAGCGGGAAGGTAGCGGGGGGAAACAATGAGCAGTTCTTC.

This chain connects TRBV14 to TRBJ2-1, with D possibly being TRBD2 (6 bases). Germline V lookup: CDR1 SGHDN, CDR2 FVKESK. V was clipped by 0 bases and J by 5 bases, with 14 bases between them. This CDR3 is built from 16 residues. For the CDR3, the DNA is TGTGCCAGCAGCCAAGATTTGGGGAGGATTAACAATGAGCAGTTCTTC. Its protein product is CASSQDLGRINNEQFF.

V gene TRBV7-9 combines with J gene TRBJ2-7, with 8 bases fitting TRBD1. After removal of 5 bases from V and 5 bases from J, the junction contained 11 bases not matched to a gene. The length of the CDR3 is 15 residues. Per germline, CDR1 SEHNR and CDR2 FQNEAQ (reference sequence). CDR3: CASSHRTGLWDEQYF. For the CDR3, the DNA is TGTGCCAGCAGCCACCGGACAGGGCTGTGGGACGAGCAGTACTTC.

This chain links TRBV25-1 with TRBJ1-2; 8 bases match TRBD1. The CDR3 runs to 13 residues. Trimming cost V 4 bases and J 7 bases; bases outside gene matches: 5. CDR1 MGHDK and CDR2 SYGVNS come from the germline V gene. CDR3 protein: CASSAGGAVGYTF. CDR3 in DNA: TGTGCCAGCAGTGCAGGGGGCGCGGTTGGCTACACCTTC.

The CDR3 nucleotides read TGTGCCAGCAGCCCCAGGGTCATGAACACTGAAGCTTTCTTT. It translates to CASSPRVMNTEAFF. The rearrangement links TRBV2 to TRBJ1-1, with D maybe TRBD1 (5 bases). The V end was cut by 6 bases, the J end by 0 bases, with 11 bases between. This CDR3 comprises 14 residues. The V gene's germline CDR1 is SNHLY and CDR2 FYNNEI.

The chain joins TRBV19 to TRBJ1-1, with D unclear. Germline assignment: CDR1 LNHDA and CDR2 SQIVND (reference sequence). The CDR3 extends over 14 amino acids. Trimming removed 3 bases from V and 1 base from J, with 9 bases in between. CDR3 DNA: TGTGCCAGTAGTATTATCGAGCGGAACACTGAAGCTTTCTTT. Encoded protein: CASSIIERNTEAFF. The complete variable domain, with remaining parts taken from reference TRBV19 and TRBJ1-1, reads DGGITQSPKYLFRKEGQNVTLSCEQNLNHDAMYWYRQDPGQGLRLIYYSQIVNDFQKGDIAEGYSVSREKKESFPLTVTSAQKNPTAFYLCASSIIERNTEAFFGQGTRLTVV.

This chain links TRBV12-3 or TRBV12-4 with TRBJ1-2; D is unclear. The CDR3 has 13 residues. V was trimmed by 2 bases and J by 8 bases, leaving 12 bases between them. CDR3 amino acids: CASSLNSGGGYTF. The CDR3 DNA reads TGTGCCAGCAGTTTAAACTCGGGAGGGGGCTACACCTTC.